The 17 T cell receptor beta chains below were found in one sample sequenced in a study of T cells in Graves' hyperthyroidism and ophthalmopathy. RNA transcripts gave rise to amplified TCR beta CDR3 regions. When the TCR CDR3 underwent first-round RT-PCR, the HTBI primer set was used. TCRdb redid the calling of the multiplex PCR reads with MiXCR, one entry per CDR3 protein. The table records 450,000 to 650,000 distinct CDR3 sequences, about 20% of them present only once. The specimen was blood. All receptors derive from a man in his late teens or twenties with Graves' hyperthyroidism.

There are many counts of this clonotype. The chain recombines TRBV10-2 with TRBJ2-7, with 12 bases that match TRBD2. CDR3 size: 14 residues. Germline CDR1 WSHSY, CDR2 SAAADI. V was pared by 8 bases and J by 5 bases, with 7 bases of the junction left unmatched. The CDR3 bases are TGCGCCAGCGAATCTAGCGGGGGGGATGACGAGCAGTACTTC. Its translation is CASESSGGDDEQYF.

This clonotype was seen repeatedly, ten times or more. The rearrangement joins TRBV6-1 to TRBJ1-1; D is uncertain. The length of the CDR3 is 14 residues. With 5 bases removed from V and 2 bases from J, the gap between germline ends came to 12 bases. CDR1 is MNHNS, CDR2 SASEGT, per germline. CDR3 DNA sequence: TGTGCCAGCAGTATCCGGAGTGAAAACACTGAAGCTTTCTTT. Translated: CASSIRSENTEAFF.

J is TRBJ2-5 and V is TRBV6-1; 9 positions match TRBD1. Unmatched junction bases numbered 12, after V lost 1 base and J lost 9 bases. Germline V gene sequence: CDR1 MNHNS, CDR2 SASEGT. There are 16 residues in the CDR3. The CDR3 spells CASSEVRTGGLPAQYF. Written as DNA, the CDR3 is TGTGCCAGCAGTGAAGTCAGAACAGGGGGCCTCCCGGCCCAGTACTTC.

This clonotype occurred a few times. The chain joins TRBV28 to TRBJ1-5; D remains unclear. This CDR3 is built from 15 residues. Germline loops: CDR1 MDHEN, CDR2 SYDVKM. V lost 3 bases to trimming and J lost 11 bases, with 20 bases between them. CDR3 bases: TGTGCCAGCAGTTTGGCAGGTTGGCTCGGTGGGACCCAGCATTTT. Amino acid sequence: CASSLAGWLGGTQHF. The full variable domain, in which reference TRBV28 and TRBJ1-5 provide the parts outside the CDR3, is DVKVTQSSRYLVKRTGEKVFLECVQDMDHENMFWYRQDPGLGLRLIYFSYDVKMKEKGDIPEGYSVSREKKERFSLILESASTNQTSMYLCASSLAGWLGGTQHFGDGTRLSIL.

This clonotype was observed a few times. V usage is TRBV12-3 or TRBV12-4 and J usage is TRBJ1-1; maybe TRBD1 (6 bases). The V and J ends lost 4 bases and 7 bases respectively, with 13 bases between them. The CDR3 length is 13 residues. The CDR3 DNA reads TGTGCCAGCAGTTGGGGGGGGGCCTATGAAGCTTTCTTT. Protein sequence: CASSWGGAYEAFF.

Only a few counts were recorded for this clonotype. The V call is TRBV29-1, the J call TRBJ2-5; D gene ambiguous. V was shortened by 4 bases and J by 7 bases, with 16 bases between the two germline ends. Germline CDR1 reads SQVTM; CDR2 reads ANQGSEA. The CDR3 is 13 residues long. The CDR3 spells CSVGGSDLVTQYF. CDR3 in DNA: TGCAGCGTTGGAGGTTCAGATTTGGTGACCCAGTACTTC.

This clonotype was found many times. The chain employs TRBV7-9 and TRBJ2-5, with a possible D match to TRBD1 (5 bases). CDR3 length: 14 residues. The germline V gene encodes CDR1 SEHNR and CDR2 FQNEAQ (reference sequence). V shed 0 bases and J shed 6 bases, with 11 bases lying between them. The CDR3 loop is CASSLARAVKTQYF. For the CDR3, the DNA is TGTGCCAGCAGCTTAGCCAGGGCGGTAAAGACCCAGTACTTC.

A few counts support this clonotype. V and J are TRBV2 and TRBJ2-7, with unresolved D. The CDR3 length is 13 residues. Trimming pared 8 bases from V and 1 base from J, leaving 12 bases between. Germline V gene lookup returns CDR1 SNHLY and CDR2 FYNNEI. In DNA, the CDR3 is TGTGCCAGCGATAGAGTCGATTCCTACGAGCAGTACTTC. Protein: CASDRVDSYEQYF.

This chain uses TRBV28 with TRBJ2-1; 8 bases fit TRBD1. CDR3 size: 16 residues. Germline CDR1 reads MDHEN; CDR2 reads SYDVKM. Trimming at V came to 2 bases and at J to 8 bases, leaving 11 bases not matched to a gene. The CDR3: CASSLGPGQGSDEQFF. As DNA, the CDR3 is TGTGCCAGCAGTTTAGGGCCAGGACAGGGAAGCGATGAGCAGTTCTTC.

This clonotype was counted a few times. J is TRBJ2-5 and V is TRBV4-1, with 12 bases that match TRBD2. Per germline, CDR1 MGHRA and CDR2 YSYEKL. J lost 5 bases, V lost 3 bases, and 7 bases had no gene match. The CDR3 contains 16 residues. DNA of the CDR3: TGCGCCAGCAGCCAGACGCCTAGCGGGGGGGCGGAGACCCAGTACTTC. This encodes CASSQTPSGGAETQYF.

The chain combines TRBV6-1 with TRBJ1-5; the D gene is possibly TRBD1 (5 bases). V lost 4 bases, J lost 5 bases, and 15 bases lay in between. This CDR3 region has 15 residues. Germline V gene lookup returns CDR1 MNHNS and CDR2 SASEGT. The CDR3 DNA reads as TGTGCCAGCAGTGCCTCCGGGACGGGGTATCAGCCCCAGCATTTT. Its translation: CASSASGTGYQPQHF.

CDR3 nucleotide sequence: TGCGCCAGCAGCGTGGCGGGTGAGGCGCTTCAAGAGACCCAGTACTTC. Translated, it gives CASSVAGEALQETQYF. The V and J genes are TRBV5-1 and TRBJ2-5, with a possible D match to TRBD2 (5 bases). Trimming left V 4 bases short and J 2 bases short, with 18 bases between. There are 16 residues in the CDR3. Germline assignment: CDR1 SGHRS and CDR2 YFSETQ.

Here the CDR3 DNA reads TGTGCCAGCAGCTCCTTCCAGGGGGCCGCCGGGGAGCTGTTTTTT. The encoded protein is CASSSFQGAAGELFF. This chain connects TRBV7-9 to TRBJ2-2, with TRBD1 identical over 8 bases. Germline CDR1 is SEHNR and CDR2 is FQNEAQ (reference sequence). V was pared by 4 bases and J by 6 bases, with 7 bases of the junction left unmatched. The CDR3 runs to 15 residues.

In this sample, this clonotype turned up many times. This CDR3 is CASMLNTEAFF. CDR3 DNA: TGTGCCAGCATGTTAAACACTGAAGCTTTCTTT. The chain has TRBV28 and TRBJ1-1; D is unresolved. The CDR3 length is 11 residues. V was pared by 7 bases and J by 2 bases, with 5 bases between. Germline assignment: CDR1 MDHEN and CDR2 SYDVKM.

At least ten counts were recorded for this clonotype. The rearrangement uses TRBV6-5 and TRBJ1-1; D not resolved. Germline lookup yields CDR1 MNHEY and CDR2 SVGAGI. V lost 0 bases, J lost 7 bases, and 9 bases lay in between. CDR3 size: 13 residues. DNA of the CDR3: TGTGCCAGCAGTTACTCGAGTCTTAATGAAGCTTTCTTT. It encodes CASSYSSLNEAFF.

This clonotype was seen only a few times. A much bigger clone sits one base away, suggesting this may be a read error. The J gene is TRBJ2-5, the V gene TRBV2; 11 nucleotides agree with TRBD2. This CDR3 comprises 14 residues. Per germline, CDR1 SNHLY and CDR2 FYNNEI. CDR3 DNA: TGTGCCAGCACCCCCTTAGCGGGGGGGGAGAGCCAGTACTTC. Protein: CASTPLAGGESQYF.

This clonotype was observed a few times. CDR3 coding DNA: TGCAGTGCTAGAGATCCAGGGACAGGGGGCGCCGAGCAGTACTTC. Its protein is CSARDPGTGGAEQYF. The chain employs TRBV20-1 and TRBJ2-7; TRBD1 matches 12 bases. This CDR3 has 15 residues. The ends lost 0 bases at V and 6 bases at J; junction bases unmatched: 6. Germline loops: CDR1 DFQATT, CDR2 SNEGSKA (reference sequence).